This T cell receptor beta chain was profiled in a study of human T cells and chemical hapten exposure. The study used a library that attached unique molecular identifiers to individual cDNA molecules. One entry per CDR3 protein results from TCRdb running MiXCR on the RACE reads. The sample yields fewer than 80,000 distinct CDR3 sequences, about a tenth seen once. As to time point: patch test 2, 6 weeks after DPC sensitization. Treatment described: therapeutic diphenylcyclopropenone sensitization with weekly scalp DPC. Extraction yielded total RNA from whole blood (unfractionated). The CDR3 runs 14 residues. Trimming took 4 bases from V and 0 from J, leaving 10 bases between them. The germline V gene has CDR1 SGHRS and CDR2 YFSETQ.

The clonotype originates from a woman aged 45-60 years with alopecia areata. Some clones in this sample may be carry-over from other donors' samples. V usage is TRBV5-1 and J usage is TRBJ1-2; D is unclear. The sequencing here drew on whole blood, taken in connection with sensitization to the hapten diphenylcyclopropenone (DPC). CDR3 sequence reads: CASSRASANYGYTF. In DNA form, the CDR3 reads TGCGCCAGCAGCCGGGCGTCCGCTAACTATGGCTACACCTTC.